Shown below are 25 T cell receptor beta chains from a single sample sequenced in a study of cytomegalovirus exposure and HLA in healthy donors. A multiplex PCR was run with 60 Vbeta primers and 13 Jbeta primers. Assay used: immunoSEQ multiplex PCR; TCRdb lists only in-frame clones, some missing. Recorded for this sample: about 40,000 clones. The specimen was PBMCs. The receptors were gathered from a middle-aged man in good health and CMV-seropositive.

The chain employs TRBV29-1 and TRBJ1-1; no reliable D call. Germline V gene lookup returns CDR1 SQVTM and CDR2 ANQGSEA. There are 13 residues in the CDR3. The V end lost 4 bases, the J end lost 1 base, and 10 bases lay between the germline ends. CDR3 sequence reads: CSVAFNGNTEAFF. CDR3 nucleotide sequence: TGCAGCGTTGCTTTCAACGGGAACACTGAAGCTTTCTTT.

The chain employs TRBV7-6 and TRBJ2-5; 9 positions agree with TRBD2. Germline trimming cut 1 base from V and 5 bases from J; bases unmatched to any gene: 2. The CDR3 is made up of 14 amino acids. Germline assignment: CDR1 SGHVS and CDR2 FNYEAQ. The CDR3 loop reads CASSLEAGGETQYF. CDR3 nucleotide sequence: TGTGCCAGCAGCTTAGAGGCGGGGGGGGAGACCCAGTACTTC.

The chain has TRBV25-1 and TRBJ2-5, with TRBD1 as a possible D gene (6 bases). The assigned J gene may be wrong: the sequence end matches TRBJ2-7 better. The CDR3 contains 14 residues. CDR1 and CDR2 (germline): MGHDK, SYGVNS. Here the CDR3 DNA reads TGTGCCAGCACCACCGCGGCCAGGGGTTACGAGCAGTACTTC. Translating gives CASTTAARGYEQYF.

The V gene is TRBV27, the J gene TRBJ2-1; TRBD2 aligns across 9 bases. CDR1 and CDR2 (germline): MNHEY, SMNVEV (reference sequence). The CDR3 is 14 residues long. Losses at the gene ends were 4 bases for V and 8 bases for J; bases not matched to a gene: 6. The CDR3, as DNA: TGTGCCAGCAGTTACGGGACTAGCATCCATGAGCAGTTCTTC. It codes for CASSYGTSIHEQFF.

V gene TRBV7-8 combines with J gene TRBJ1-5, with a weak D call TRBD1 (5 bases). The V end was cut by 4 bases, the J end by 6 bases, with 16 bases between. The CDR3 loop spans 15 amino acids. Germline V gene lookup returns CDR1 SGHVS and CDR2 FQNEAQ. The CDR3 DNA reads TGTGCCAGCAGCTGGGGAGGGGTTTCGGGTCAGCCCCAGCATTTT. It encodes CASSWGGVSGQPQHF. Based on the CDR3 plus reference TRBV7-8 and TRBJ1-5, the full variable domain is GAGVSQSPRYKVAKRGQDVALRCDPISGHVSLFWYQQALGQGPEFLTYFQNEAQLDKSGLPSDRFFAERPEGSVSTLKIQRTQQEDSAVYLCASSWGGVSGQPQHFGDGTRLSIL.

The chain is built from TRBV19 and TRBJ2-5; 7 bases agree with TRBD2. Germline V gene data show CDR1 as LNHDA and CDR2 as SQIVND (reference sequence). The ends lost 10 bases at V and 2 bases at J; junction bases unmatched: 13. The CDR3 sequence is 15 residues long. The CDR3, as DNA: TGTGCCACTAACAAGCGGGGAGGGAGACAAGAGACCCAGTACTTC. The encoded protein is CATNKRGGRQETQYF.

V gene TRBV4-1 combines with J gene TRBJ2-3; 9 bases map to TRBD2. The CDR3 covers 14 residues. V lost 5 bases and J lost 4; bases outside the gene matches: 4. Germline lookup yields CDR1 MGHRA and CDR2 YSYEKL. The CDR3 coding sequence is TGCGCCAGCAGCAGTGCGGGAGGGGCAGATACGCAGTATTTT. This gives the protein CASSSAGGADTQYF.

The chain joins TRBV7-2 to TRBJ1-1, with a weak D call TRBD1 (6 bases). The germline gives CDR1 SGHTA, CDR2 FQGNSA. This CDR3 region has 15 residues. Between the trimmed V and J ends, which lost 2 bases and 2 bases, there was a span of 12 bases. CDR3 in amino acids: CASSLSRGLNTEAFF. Here the CDR3 DNA reads TGTGCCAGCAGCTTATCCAGGGGCCTTAACACTGAAGCTTTCTTT. Using reference TRBV7-2 and TRBJ1-1 for the parts outside the CDR3, the full variable domain is GAGVSQSPSNKVTEKGKDVELRCDPISGHTALYWYRQSLGQGLEFLIYFQGNSAPDKSGLPSDRFSAERTGGSVSTLTIQRTQQEDSAVYLCASSLSRGLNTEAFFGQGTRLTVV.

The chain uses TRBV5-8 and TRBJ2-5; 8 bases are a match to TRBD1. The V segment lost 6 bases and the J segment 1 base; nucleotides outside the gene matches: 11. The germline gives CDR1 SGHTS, CDR2 YDEGEE. CDR3 length: 16 amino acids. The CDR3 nucleotides are TGTGCCAGCACACACGGACAGGGATTGGTCCAAGAGACCCAGTACTTC. Residues: CASTHGQGLVQETQYF.

The V and J genes are TRBV9 and TRBJ2-5, with 14 bases lining up with TRBD2. The CDR3 has 17 residues. The germline V gene has CDR1 SGDLS and CDR2 YYNGEE. Germline trimming cut 0 bases from V and 3 bases from J; bases unmatched to any gene: 4. The CDR3 here is CASSVGGLAGAKETQYF. The DNA for the CDR3 is TGTGCCAGCAGCGTAGGGGGACTAGCGGGAGCAAAAGAGACCCAGTACTTC. The variable domain in full, with the rest retrieved from reference TRBV9 and TRBJ2-5, is DSGVTQTPKHLITATGQRVTLRCSPRSGDLSVYWYQQSLDQGLQFLIQYYNGEERAKGNILERFSAQQFPDLHSELNLSSLELGDSALYFCASSVGGLAGAKETQYFGPGTRLLVL.

The chain recombines TRBV14 with TRBJ2-7; TRBD2 aligns across 14 bases. This CDR3 has 16 residues. CDR1 SGHDN and CDR2 FVKESK come from the germline V gene. V was pared by 1 base and J by 7 bases, with 6 bases of the junction left unmatched. In nucleotides, the CDR3 is TGTGCCAGCAGCCAAGGGTGGACTAGCGGGAGGTATGAGCAGTACTTC. Residues: CASSQGWTSGRYEQYF.

The V call is TRBV7-6, the J call TRBJ1-2, with no clear D. The CDR3 is 16 amino acids. Germline CDR1 SGHVS, CDR2 FNYEAQ. The V and J ends lost 4 bases and 7 bases respectively, with 22 bases between them. The CDR3 region is CASSSIVRASEGGYTF. For the CDR3, the DNA is TGTGCCAGCAGCTCCATTGTGAGGGCGTCGGAAGGTGGCTACACCTTC.

The V gene is TRBV6-5, the J gene TRBJ1-5, with no clear D. The CDR3 contains 15 residues. Germline V lookup: CDR1 MNHEY, CDR2 SVGAGI. V was clipped by 5 bases and J by 0 bases, with 11 bases between them. CDR3 residues: CASSPFRDSNQPQHF. The DNA for the CDR3 is TGTGCCAGCAGTCCCTTCCGGGATAGCAATCAGCCCCAGCATTTT.

The chain uses TRBV6-4 and TRBJ1-1; D is undetermined. Trimming shortened V by 0 bases and J by 10 bases, and 6 bases separated the two germline ends. The CDR3 runs to 11 residues. Germline V gene sequence: CDR1 MRHNA, CDR2 SNTAGT. DNA of the CDR3: TGTGCCAGCAGTGACTCCTCGGGAGCTTTCTTT. Its protein product is CASSDSSGAFF.

The genes are TRBV27 and TRBJ1-2; D gene unclear. The V gene lost 0 bases and the J gene lost 7 bases, with 12 bases spanning the gap. CDR1 is MNHEY, CDR2 SMNVEV, per germline (reference sequence). The CDR3 is 14 amino acids. CDR3 in DNA: TGTGCCAGCAGTTTATCGATGGGAGGATCTGGCTACACCTTC. It codes for CASSLSMGGSGYTF.

The V gene is TRBV18, the J gene TRBJ2-3; TRBD2 agrees at 9 bases. The germline CDR1 and CDR2 sequences are KGHSH and LQKENI. The CDR3 is 19 amino acids. J gave up 0 bases and V 4 bases, and 14 bases lay outside the gene matches. CDR3 sequence: CASSLYTTSGGGSTDTQYF. The CDR3 DNA reads TGTGCCAGCTCACTATATACGACTAGCGGAGGGGGAAGCACAGATACGCAGTATTTT. Together with reference TRBV18 and TRBJ2-3, the CDR3 gives the full variable domain: NAGVMQNPRHLVRRRGQEARLRCSPMKGHSHVYWYRQLPEEGLKFMVYLQKENIIDESGMPKERFSAEFPKEGPSILRIQQVVRGDSAAYFCASSLYTTSGGGSTDTQYFGPGTRLTVL.

The chain combines TRBV19 with TRBJ2-7; 11 nucleotides match TRBD2. Germline V gives CDR1 LNHDA, CDR2 SQIVND (reference sequence). J lost 3 bases, V lost 6 bases, and 4 bases had no gene match. The CDR3 is 14 residues long. The CDR3 is CASSAGTSGYEQYF. The CDR3 DNA reads TGTGCCAGTAGCGCCGGGACTAGCGGCTACGAGCAGTACTTC.

This chain uses TRBV5-1 with TRBJ2-3, with TRBD2 matching over 12 bases. The ends lost 6 bases at V and 6 bases at J; junction bases unmatched: 5. The V gene's germline CDR1 is SGHRS and CDR2 YFSETQ. The CDR3 extends over 14 amino acids. CDR3 nucleotides: TGCGCCAGCATTGGACTAGCGGGACGGGATACGCAGTATTTT. This codes for CASIGLAGRDTQYF.

J is TRBJ2-2 and V is TRBV5-1; 9 positions match TRBD2. The trim removed 2 bases at V and 3 bases at J, leaving 11 bases unmatched. Looked up from germline, CDR1 is SGHRS and CDR2 is YFSETQ. The CDR3 runs to 18 residues. The CDR3 DNA reads as TGCGCCAGCAGCTTAGGGCTAGCGGGATTAAGGGACACCGGGGAGCTGTTTTTT. Translated: CASSLGLAGLRDTGELFF.

With respect to this clone: The junction departs from germline at one end; a sequencing error may be responsible. The chain links TRBV6-6 to TRBJ2-6; D is possibly TRBD1 (5 bases). The CDR3 runs to 15 residues. Looked up from germline, CDR1 is MNHNY and CDR2 is SVGAGI (reference sequence). In DNA, the CDR3 is TGTGCCAGCAGTTCGACAGAAACTGGGGCCTACGTCCTGACTTTC. Translating gives CASSSTETGAYVLTF.

The chain has TRBV5-1 and TRBJ1-2; 7 nucleotides match TRBD1. The CDR3 contains 15 residues. Trimming at V came to 0 bases and at J to 6 bases, leaving 8 bases not matched to a gene. Germline V gene data show CDR1 as SGHRS and CDR2 as YFSETQ. CDR3 sequence: CASSLDRGHLDGYTF. CDR3 DNA: TGCGCCAGCAGCTTGGACAGGGGCCACCTAGATGGCTACACCTTC. The full variable domain, its missing parts supplied by reference TRBV5-1 and TRBJ1-2, is KAGVTQTPRYLIKTRGQQVTLSCSPISGHRSVSWYQQTPGQGLQFLFEYFSETQRNKGNFPGRFSGRQFSNSRSEMNVSTLELGDSALYLCASSLDRGHLDGYTFGSGTRLTVV.

V gene TRBV7-2 combines with J gene TRBJ1-1, with a weak D call TRBD1 (5 bases). The CDR3 sequence is 15 residues long. Trimming took off 5 bases at V and 5 bases at J, with 18 bases between the two ends. The germline CDR1 and CDR2 sequences are SGHTA and FQGNSA. The CDR3 DNA sequence: TGTGCCAGCAGCAACGACGGGTGGGGCTGGACTGAAGCTTTCTTT. It yields the protein CASSNDGWGWTEAFF.

The chain has TRBV10-3 and TRBJ1-5, with 8 nucleotides matching TRBD1. Unmatched junction bases numbered 1, after V lost 7 bases and J lost 2 bases. Germline-derived CDR1 and CDR2 are ENHRY and SYGVKD. CDR3 length equals 13 residues. CDR3 nucleotides: TGTGCCATCAAACAGGGGGGCAATCAGCCCCAGCATTTT. This sequence encodes CAIKQGGNQPQHF.

The V gene is TRBV7-3, the J gene TRBJ2-2; TRBD2 matches at 11 bases. CDR3 length: 16 amino acids. V dropped 4 bases and J dropped 2; count of bases not matched to a gene: 3. Germline V gene data show CDR1 as SGHTA and CDR2 as FQGTGA. The CDR3 sequence: CASSSGLAGNTGELFF. The CDR3 region has the DNA TGTGCCAGCAGCTCCGGACTAGCGGGCAACACCGGGGAGCTGTTTTTT.

CDR3 in DNA: TGTGCCAGTAGTACTACAGGGAGCACAGATACGCAGTATTTT. Protein: CASSTTGSTDTQYF. The V and J genes are TRBV19 and TRBJ2-3; possible D gene TRBD1, 6 bases. CDR1 is LNHDA and CDR2 is SQIVND in the germline V gene (reference sequence). V lost 4 bases to trimming and J lost 0 bases, with 8 bases between them. The CDR3 is 14 amino acids.